Following are 32 T cell receptor beta chains from one sample sequenced in a study of blood T cell repertoires in COVID-19. Clones were sequenced by immunoSEQ multiplex PCR, and TCRdb holds only the in-frame ones, with some missing. The sample contains under 150,000 clones, nearly 85% of which appear only once. The sequencing input was PBMCs or T cells enriched from blood (not recorded which). The receptors derive from a man aged 45-60 years in a cohort exposed to, infected with or recovered from COVID-19 (not recorded which).

The chain combines TRBV7-2 with TRBJ2-7; D might be TRBD2 (5 bases). The CDR3 extends over 15 amino acids. From germline, CDR1 is SGHTA and CDR2 FQGNSA. The V and J ends lost 1 base and 3 bases respectively, with 13 bases between them. The CDR3 coding sequence is TGTGCCAGCAGCTTAGGGACTTCCGCCGGCTACGAGCAGTACTTC. As protein: CASSLGTSAGYEQYF.

The rearrangement uses TRBV5-6 and TRBJ2-5, with 8 bases identical to TRBD1. V gave up 3 bases and J gave up 5 bases; unmatched junction bases: 6. This CDR3 region has 14 residues. From germline, CDR1 is SGHDT and CDR2 YYEEEE. The CDR3 loop is CASSSGQVGETQYF. The CDR3 DNA sequence: TGTGCCAGCAGCTCGGGACAGGTGGGGGAGACCCAGTACTTC.

J is TRBJ2-7 and V is TRBV20-1; D is unresolved. The CDR3 spans 11 residues. Germline values: CDR1 DFQATT, CDR2 SNEGSKA (reference sequence). Trimming pared 0 bases from V and 4 bases from J, leaving 4 bases between. As DNA, the CDR3 is TGCAGTGCTAGAGATCCGTACGAGCAGTACTTC. This encodes CSARDPYEQYF.

The V and J genes are TRBV19 and TRBJ2-7; TRBD2 is a possible D gene (5 bases). The V end lost 5 bases, the J end lost 3 bases, and 14 bases lay between the germline ends. Germline CDR1 and CDR2: LNHDA and SQIVND (reference sequence). This CDR3 has 14 amino acids. CDR3 sequence reads: CASSPRVGLYEQYF. CDR3 nucleotide sequence: TGTGCCAGTAGTCCGAGGGTCGGCCTCTACGAGCAGTACTTC.

The chain employs TRBV28 and TRBJ1-2, with a weak D call TRBD1 (5 bases). Germline V gives CDR1 MDHEN, CDR2 SYDVKM. The CDR3 is 14 residues long. V was trimmed by 5 bases and J by 3 bases, leaving 13 bases between them. In DNA, the CDR3 is TGTGCCAGCAGTGGGGCAGGGATCTACTATGGCTACACCTTC. Translation: CASSGAGIYYGYTF.

The chain couples TRBV19 to TRBJ2-1; D unresolved. Trimming removed 4 bases at V and 2 bases at J, with 9 bases between. Germline-derived CDR1 and CDR2 are LNHDA and SQIVND (reference sequence). This CDR3 contains 14 residues. This chain's CDR3 is CASSNGGTYNEQFF. The CDR3 DNA reads TGTGCCAGTAGTAATGGCGGAACCTACAATGAGCAGTTCTTC.

V and J are TRBV4-1 and TRBJ2-7; 10 nucleotides line up with TRBD1. Germline V gives CDR1 MGHRA, CDR2 YSYEKL. CDR3 length: 15 amino acids. V lost 5 bases and J lost 3; bases outside the gene matches: 7. The CDR3 nucleotides read TGCGCCAGCAGCTTTCGCGGGACAGGGGACTACGAGCAGTACTTC. It yields the protein CASSFRGTGDYEQYF.

V gene TRBV18 combines with J gene TRBJ2-7, with 9 bases fitting TRBD1. The CDR3 has 14 residues. Germline-derived CDR1 and CDR2 are KGHSH and LQKENI. Trimming cost V 6 bases and J 5 bases; bases outside gene matches: 8. The CDR3 nucleotides read TGTGCCAGCTCCCCCGGGACAGGGTTCAACGAGCAGTACTTC. It specifies CASSPGTGFNEQYF.

The V gene is TRBV5-3, the J gene TRBJ2-1; 8 nucleotides line up with TRBD2. TRBV5-3 is sorted into the ORF group, with uncertain function. The CDR3 runs to 15 residues. J gave up 4 bases and V 4 bases, and 7 bases lay outside the gene matches. CDR3 in amino acids: CARSPDGTRYNEQFF. The CDR3 DNA is TGTGCCAGAAGCCCGGACGGGACTAGGTACAATGAGCAGTTCTTC.

This chain uses TRBV19 with TRBJ1-2; TRBD1 aligns across 12 bases. Per germline, CDR1 LNHDA and CDR2 SQIVND (reference sequence). J lost 5 bases, V lost 6 bases, and 1 base had no gene match. This CDR3 is 13 amino acids long. The CDR3 here is CASRGQGAYGYTF. In nucleotides, the CDR3 is TGTGCCAGTAGGGGACAGGGGGCGTATGGCTACACCTTC.

This clone was observed a few times. J is TRBJ2-2 and V is TRBV7-3; no clear D gene. Germline V gene data show CDR1 as SGHTA and CDR2 as FQGTGA. Trimming took off 4 bases at V and 3 bases at J, with 3 bases between the two ends. This CDR3 is 12 amino acids long. This CDR3 reads CASSSDTGELFF. CDR3 nucleotides: TGTGCCAGCAGCTCCGACACCGGGGAGCTGTTTTTT.

This chain connects TRBV27 to TRBJ2-7, with a tentative D call TRBD2 (5 bases). Trimming pared 4 bases from V and 1 base from J, leaving 8 bases between. CDR3 length: 13 amino acids. The V gene's germline CDR1 is MNHEY and CDR2 SMNVEV (reference sequence). As DNA, the CDR3 is TGTGCCAGCAGTTGGGGAGTTTCCTACGAGCAGTACTTC. Its protein is CASSWGVSYEQYF.

The chain carries TRBV5-6 and TRBJ2-7, with D hard to call. Looked up from germline, CDR1 is SGHDT and CDR2 is YYEEEE. The CDR3 is 13 residues long. The V and J ends lost 2 bases and 2 bases respectively, with 8 bases between them. The CDR3 DNA reads TGTGCCAGCAGCTTTATACGGGCCTACGAGCAGTACTTC. It encodes CASSFIRAYEQYF.

V is TRBV5-1 and J is TRBJ2-7; D perhaps matches TRBD2 (7 bases). The CDR3 loop spans 15 amino acids. Germline loops: CDR1 SGHRS, CDR2 YFSETQ. Trimming took off 0 bases at V and 4 bases at J, with 14 bases between the two ends. Written as DNA, the CDR3 is TGCGCCAGCAGCTTGGCCCAGGGGACTATTTACGAGCAGTACTTC. Its translation is CASSLAQGTIYEQYF.

CDR3 amino acids: CASSLVTYEQYF. DNA of the CDR3: TGTGCCAGCAGTTTAGTTACCTACGAGCAGTACTTC. The chain links TRBV28 to TRBJ2-7, with D unclear. Germline-derived CDR1 and CDR2 are MDHEN and SYDVKM. The CDR3 contains 12 residues. Trimming cost V 2 bases and J 2 bases, with 4 bases left between them.

The rearrangement links TRBV5-4 to TRBJ1-5; 9 bases agree with TRBD1. Germline V gene data show CDR1 as SGHNT and CDR2 as YYREEE (reference sequence). V lost 0 bases to trimming and J lost 4 bases; unmatched junction nucleotides: 5. CDR3 length: 16 amino acids. Here the CDR3 reads CASSLGQGDGNQPQHF. The CDR3 nucleotides read TGTGCCAGCAGCTTGGGACAGGGGGACGGAAATCAGCCCCAGCATTTT.

The rearrangement links TRBV13 to TRBJ2-2; 7 bases agree with TRBD1. The CDR3 extends over 14 amino acids. The V gene end was trimmed by 8 bases and the J gene end by 6 bases; junction bases not matched to a gene: 9. From germline, CDR1 is PRHDT and CDR2 FYEKMQ (reference sequence). CDR3 amino acids: CASALEGGAGELFF. CDR3 coding DNA: TGTGCCAGCGCCTTGGAAGGGGGCGCCGGGGAGCTGTTTTTT. The full variable domain, in which reference TRBV13 and TRBJ2-2 provide the parts outside the CDR3, is AAGVIQSPRHLIKEKRETATLKCYPIPRHDTVYWYQQGPGQDPQFLISFYEKMQSDKGSIPDRFSAQQFSDYHSELNMSSLELGDSALYFCASALEGGAGELFFGEGSRLTVL.

The J gene is TRBJ2-7, the V gene TRBV6-5; 8 bases align to TRBD1. The CDR3 is 14 residues long. With V trimmed by 10 bases and J by 7 bases, 15 bases remained unmatched. CDR1 MNHEY and CDR2 SVGAGI come from the germline V gene. The chain's CDR3 is CATARTGPSTEQYF. DNA of the CDR3: TGTGCCACAGCCCGGACAGGGCCCTCGACGGAGCAGTACTTC.

In its sample, this clone was seen a few times. The rearrangement uses TRBV30 and TRBJ1-2, with a weak D call TRBD1 (5 bases). Trimming pared 2 bases from V and 6 bases from J, leaving 19 bases between. The CDR3 extends over 15 amino acids. CDR1 is GTSNPN, CDR2 SVGIG, per germline (reference sequence). The CDR3 here is CAWSPRDFYANGYTF. The CDR3 DNA follows: TGTGCCTGGAGTCCCCGGGACTTCTATGCGAATGGCTACACCTTC.

This clone was seen a few times. The chain links TRBV3-1 (or the pseudogene TRBV3-2) to TRBJ1-6; D not resolved. Germline V CDR1 and CDR2: LGHDT, YNNKEL (reference sequence). The CDR3 extends over 15 amino acids. V was cut by 1 base and J by 12 bases, with 16 bases left in between. CDR3 in DNA: TGTGCCAGCAGCCAAGGTCTTGGCAGCCGGGGACCCCTCCACTTT. Translating it yields CASSQGLGSRGPLHF.

The V gene is TRBV7-9, the J gene TRBJ2-1; TRBD2 agrees at 10 bases. With 3 bases clipped from V and 6 bases from J, the junction kept 8 bases outside the gene matches. This CDR3 comprises 16 residues. CDR1 SEHNR and CDR2 FQNEAQ come from the germline V gene (reference sequence). CDR3 sequence reads: CASSFPTSGYPNEQFF. The DNA of the CDR3 is TGTGCCAGCAGCTTCCCGACTAGCGGGTACCCCAATGAGCAGTTCTTC.

This clone was recorded only once. Within the sample, other DNA sequences also encode this same CDR3. This chain links TRBV19 with TRBJ1-5; maybe TRBD1 (5 bases). The CDR3 contains 16 residues. Germline V gene data show CDR1 as LNHDA and CDR2 as SQIVND (reference sequence). V shed 5 bases and J shed 6 bases, with 20 bases lying between them. The DNA of the CDR3 is TGTGCCAGTAGTCCAACAGGCACCTGGCATCCTCAGCCCCAGCATTTT. This codes for CASSPTGTWHPQPQHF.

The chain combines TRBV11-1 with TRBJ1-1; 10 bases line up with TRBD1. V lost 3 bases and J lost 10; bases outside the gene matches: 11. The CDR3 runs to 15 residues. From germline, CDR1 is SGHAT and CDR2 FQDESV (reference sequence). CDR3 region: CASSFRTGGSSVAFF. The CDR3 coding sequence is TGTGCCAGCAGCTTCCGGACAGGGGGATCTTCGGTAGCTTTCTTT.

This chain joins TRBV7-3 and TRBJ2-1; TRBD2 agrees at 13 bases. Germline V gives CDR1 SGHTA, CDR2 FQGTGA. After removal of 3 bases from V and 0 bases from J, the junction contained 8 bases not matched to a gene. The CDR3 runs 19 residues. The DNA for the CDR3 is TGTGCCAGCAGCTTCCGGACTAGCGGGAGTCTAAGCTCCTACAATGAGCAGTTCTTC. It translates to CASSFRTSGSLSSYNEQFF.

This clone turned up a few times. This chain's CDR3 is CASSLGTSGFSSYNEQFF. The CDR3 region has the DNA TGTGCCAGCAGCTTAGGGACTAGCGGGTTCAGCTCCTACAATGAGCAGTTCTTC. This sequence joins TRBV7-9 and TRBJ2-1, with 11 bases identical to TRBD2. The CDR3 extends over 18 amino acids. Germline V gene sequence: CDR1 SEHNR, CDR2 FQNEAQ (reference sequence). Losses at the gene ends were 1 base for V and 0 bases for J; bases not matched to a gene: 5.

J is TRBJ1-3 and V is TRBV5-1; weak D call: TRBD1 (5 bases). Trimming shortened V by 1 base and J by 4 bases, and 6 bases separated the two germline ends. Germline V gene data show CDR1 as SGHRS and CDR2 as YFSETQ. The length of the CDR3 is 13 residues. The CDR3 protein is CASSLRGGNTIYF. The CDR3 DNA reads as TGCGCCAGCAGCTTGCGGGGGGGAAACACCATATATTTT. Combining the CDR3 with reference TRBV5-1 and TRBJ1-3 gives the whole variable domain KAGVTQTPRYLIKTRGQQVTLSCSPISGHRSVSWYQQTPGQGLQFLFEYFSETQRNKGNFPGRFSGRQFSNSRSEMNVSTLELGDSALYLCASSLRGGNTIYFGEGSWLTVV.

The chain uses TRBV18 and TRBJ1-2, with D possibly matching TRBD1 (5 bases). CDR3 size: 14 residues. The germline V and J ends were trimmed by 2 bases and 5 bases, with 12 bases remaining between them. CDR1 KGHSH and CDR2 LQKENI come from the germline V gene. CDR3 in amino acids: CASSPGSGGYGYTF. DNA of the CDR3: TGTGCCAGCTCACCAGGGTCCGGGGGGTATGGCTACACCTTC.

This rearrangement joins TRBV6-2 or TRBV6-3 to TRBJ1-1, with TRBD1 matching 8 bases. Germline V gives CDR1 MNHEY, CDR2 SVGEGT. The CDR3 totals 14 residues. V lost 6 bases to trimming and J lost 2 bases; unmatched junction nucleotides: 5. As DNA, the CDR3 is TGTGCCAGCAGCTCCACAGGGGGAAACACTGAAGCTTTCTTT. It encodes CASSSTGGNTEAFF.

The genes are TRBV30 and TRBJ2-7, with D perhaps TRBD2 (5 bases). V was shortened by 1 base and J by 1 base, with 11 bases between the two germline ends. Germline assignment: CDR1 GTSNPN and CDR2 SVGIG (reference sequence). CDR3 length: 14 residues. The CDR3 sequence: CAWSAPWESYEQYF. The CDR3 bases are TGTGCCTGGAGTGCCCCGTGGGAGTCCTACGAGCAGTACTTC.

This chain joins TRBV7-2 and TRBJ2-7; the D is unclear. There are 14 residues in the CDR3. Germline-derived CDR1 and CDR2 are SGHTA and FQGNSA. The ends were cut back, 4 bases at V and 3 bases at J, with 13 bases in the middle. CDR3 protein: CASSSLPLNYEQYF. CDR3 coding DNA: TGTGCCAGCAGCTCGCTTCCACTGAACTACGAGCAGTACTTC. The variable domain in full, with the rest retrieved from reference TRBV7-2 and TRBJ2-7, is GAGVSQSPSNKVTEKGKDVELRCDPISGHTALYWYRQSLGQGLEFLIYFQGNSAPDKSGLPSDRFSAERTGGSVSTLTIQRTQQEDSAVYLCASSSLPLNYEQYFGPGTRLTVT.

V gene TRBV7-9 combines with J gene TRBJ2-1; 11 bases are a match to TRBD2. Germline assignment: CDR1 SEHNR and CDR2 FQNEAQ (reference sequence). This CDR3 is 15 amino acids long. The V segment lost 5 bases and the J segment 4 bases; nucleotides outside the gene matches: 4. CDR3 coding DNA: TGTGCCAGCAGCGCGAGACTAGCGGGATACAATGAGCAGTTCTTC. Translated: CASSARLAGYNEQFF.

V is TRBV3-1 (or the pseudogene TRBV3-2) and J is TRBJ2-7, with 7 bases identical to TRBD2. Trimming took 4 bases from V and 2 from J; bases not matched to a gene: 5. Per germline, CDR1 LGHDT and CDR2 YNNKEL (reference sequence). This CDR3 has 14 residues. The CDR3 bases are TGTGCCAGCAGCCTCCTAAGCGGGGCCTACGAGCAGTACTTC. It is translated as CASSLLSGAYEQYF.